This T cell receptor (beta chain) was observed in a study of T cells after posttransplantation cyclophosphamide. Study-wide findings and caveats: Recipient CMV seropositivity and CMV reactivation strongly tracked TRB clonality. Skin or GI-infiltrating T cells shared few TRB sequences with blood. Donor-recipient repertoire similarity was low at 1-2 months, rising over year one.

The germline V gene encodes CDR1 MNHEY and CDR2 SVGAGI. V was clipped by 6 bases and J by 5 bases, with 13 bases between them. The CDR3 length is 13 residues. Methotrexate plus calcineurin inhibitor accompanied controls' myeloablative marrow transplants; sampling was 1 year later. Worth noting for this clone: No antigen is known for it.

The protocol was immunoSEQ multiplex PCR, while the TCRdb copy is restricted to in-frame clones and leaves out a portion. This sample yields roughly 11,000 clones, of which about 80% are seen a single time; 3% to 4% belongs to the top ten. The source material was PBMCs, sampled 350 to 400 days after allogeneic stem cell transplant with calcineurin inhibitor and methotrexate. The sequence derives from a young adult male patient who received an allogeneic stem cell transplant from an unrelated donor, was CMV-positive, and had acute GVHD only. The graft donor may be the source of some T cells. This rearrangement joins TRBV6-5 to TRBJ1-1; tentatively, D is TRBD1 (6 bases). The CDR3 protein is CASRQVTGTEAFF. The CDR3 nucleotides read TGTGCCAGCAGGCAGGTGACAGGAACTGAAGCTTTCTTT.